This TCR beta chain stems from a study of blood T cell repertoires in COVID-19. Study-wide background: Both acute and convalescent COVID-19 samples were obtained from the United States, Italy and Spain. In each case, the material was cDNA or gDNA derived from T cells, B-cell-depleted T cells, or PBMCs.

Source study methods: Reference gene primer amplification gave estimated nucleated cell counts. Assay: immunoSEQ multiplex PCR; the TCRdb copy retains only in-frame clones and omits some. V and J calls and clone size are those listed in that table; D and trimming were worked out from the DNA. Counted here are 210,000 or so clones, 89% occurring once; the ten biggest clones make up around 4.8%. V lost 0 bases, J lost 4 bases, and 18 bases lay in between. CDR3 length equals 17 residues. Germline values: CDR1 LGHNT, CDR2 FRNRAP. The rearrangement links TRBV12-5 to TRBJ1-2, with D tentatively TRBD1 (5 bases). What was sequenced was peripheral blood. This receptor was identified in a woman between 35 and 50 years old with acute or convalescent COVID-19. For the CDR3, the DNA is TGTGCTAGTGGTTTGGTAAGGGGCAGTCCGATTCTCTATGGCTACACCTTC. Protein sequence: CASGLVRGSPILYGYTF. The whole variable domain, filled in from reference TRBV12-5 and TRBJ1-2, reads DARVTQTPRHKVTEMGQEVTMRCQPILGHNTVFWYRQTMMQGLELLAYFRNRAPLDDSGMPKDRFSAEMPDATLATLKIQPSEPRDSAVYFCASGLVRGSPILYGYTFGSGTRLTVV.